This T cell receptor (beta chain) was retrieved from a study of STAT5B mutations in CD4+ large granular lymphocyte leukemia. General study results and limits: Compared with healthy controls (2/35), patient top clones favored TRBV06 (8/27). No patients shared main leukemic clonotypes, though around 24% appeared at low frequency elsewhere.

The germline gives CDR1 KGHSH, CDR2 LQKENI. This CDR3 contains 16 residues. Trimming left V 3 bases short and J 2 bases short, with 11 bases between. Concerning this clone: Its antigen is undetermined.

The assay was immunoSEQ multiplex PCR, and TCRdb's table has in-frame clones only and misses some. Of about 30,000 clones in the sample, approximately 72% were seen once. This sequence originates from a human donor in good health. The sequenced sample was CD4+ T cells from blood buffy coats. The J gene is TRBJ2-6, the V gene TRBV18; D unclear. Here the CDR3 reads CASSPQTRPGANVLTF. The CDR3 DNA reads as TGTGCCAGCTCACCTCAAACACGCCCTGGGGCCAACGTCCTGACTTTC.